This T cell receptor (beta chain) originates from a study of blood T cells in healthy people across ages. Combining a sample-barcoded 5' primer with a J-beta primer mix, a second PCR ran for roughly 7 to 12 cycles. TCRdb recomputed calls from the 5' RACE reads with MiXCR, one row per CDR3 protein. The profile shows 1.4 million to 1.5 million distinct CDR3 sequences, approximately 42% of them singletons. Trimming removed 4 bases from V and 2 bases from J, with 11 bases in between. The CDR3 totals 14 residues. The study drew donors from healthy Caucasian individuals in Russia aged roughly 6 to 100. This clonotype occurred a few times. The antigen remains unidentified. General study findings and limits: Long-lived donors carried more naive CD4+ cells and greater diversity than aged donors. Age showed a roughly linear inverse relationship with TCR beta diversity per million T cells.

The chain is built from TRBV12-3 or TRBV12-4 and TRBJ1-2, with unresolved D. The TCR sequence derives from a woman aged 18-35 years in good health. Specimen: blood. CDR3 coding DNA: TGTGCCAGCAGTTCCTCGACGGCGAACTATGGCTACACCTTC. Translated: CASSSSTANYGYTF.